The 31 T cell receptor beta chains presented below share a single source sample, sequenced in a study of T cells in Graves' hyperthyroidism and ophthalmopathy. The investigators amplified TCR beta CDR3 regions from RNA transcripts. Initially, a first-round RT-PCR of the TCR CDR3 employed the HTBI primer set. TCRdb reanalysed the multiplex PCR reads using MiXCR and keeps one entry per CDR3 protein. The sample shows about 420,000 distinct CDR3 sequences, roughly 13% of them seen only once. Material: blood. The receptors here all came from a woman between 18 and 29 years old with Graves' hyperthyroidism.

This clonotype was counted many times. The chain links TRBV7-2 to TRBJ1-2, with no clear D. This CDR3 is 13 amino acids long. With 5 bases removed from V and 4 bases from J, the gap between germline ends came to 11 bases. Germline lookup yields CDR1 SGHTA and CDR2 FQGNSA. CDR3 coding DNA: TGTGCCAGCAGCGCGACACGCAGCTATGGCTACACCTTC. Translating it yields CASSATRSYGYTF.

This clonotype was counted many times. V gene TRBV30 combines with J gene TRBJ2-1; 7 bases match TRBD1. The CDR3 sequence is 14 residues long. Per the germline V gene, CDR1 is GTSNPN and CDR2 is SVGIG (reference sequence). The trim removed 4 bases at V and 2 bases at J, leaving 5 bases unmatched. This CDR3 is CAWTRDSAYNEQFF. The CDR3 DNA sequence: TGTGCCTGGACCCGGGACAGTGCCTACAATGAGCAGTTCTTC.

On this clonotype: This may arise from a read error, as a much more abundant clone is one base away. CDR3 region: CSVWTGSSQPQHF. The CDR3 DNA is TGCAGCGTTTGGACAGGTAGCAGTCAGCCCCAGCATTTT. The rearrangement joins TRBV29-1 to TRBJ1-5; TRBD1 aligns across 7 bases. Germline values: CDR1 SQVTM, CDR2 ANQGSEA. This CDR3 contains 13 residues.

The V call is TRBV28, the J call TRBJ2-6; D uncertain. The ends were cut back, 1 base at V and 0 bases at J, with 4 bases in the middle. This CDR3 is 15 amino acids long. Germline V gene data show CDR1 as MDHEN and CDR2 as SYDVKM. In nucleotides, the CDR3 is TGTGCCAGCAGTTTATTGGCCTCTGGGGCCAACGTCCTGACTTTC. Its translation: CASSLLASGANVLTF.

This clonotype was seen ten or more times. The genes are TRBV2 and TRBJ1-6; D not certain. The germline CDR1 and CDR2 sequences are SNHLY and FYNNEI. The CDR3 sequence is 18 residues long. V lost 6 bases and J lost 0, with 18 bases in between. CDR3 sequence reads: CASRTPRNTSSYNSPLHF. CDR3 coding DNA: TGTGCCAGCAGAACTCCTAGGAACACGAGCTCCTATAATTCACCCCTCCACTTT.

This clonotype was counted many times. The chain recombines TRBV20-1 with TRBJ2-1; 11 bases line up with TRBD2. V lost 1 base and J lost 7; bases outside the gene matches: 6. In germline, CDR1 is DFQATT, CDR2 SNEGSKA (reference sequence). The CDR3 totals 15 residues. In DNA form, the CDR3 reads TGCAGTGCTAGAGGGGGACTAGCGGAACCTAATGAGCAGTTCTTC. Its translation: CSARGGLAEPNEQFF.

This clonotype appeared many times. J is TRBJ2-1 and V is TRBV10-3; TRBD1 matches at 12 bases. The CDR3 contains 19 residues. After removal of 9 bases from V and 1 base from J, the junction contained 16 bases not matched to a gene. Germline lookup yields CDR1 ENHRY and CDR2 SYGVKD. In DNA, the CDR3 is TGTGCCATTGAGGGACCCGGGACAGGGGGCTTGGGTTCCTACAATGAGCAGTTCTTC. As protein: CAIEGPGTGGLGSYNEQFF.

This clonotype showed up just a few times. This chain uses TRBV29-1 with TRBJ1-2; the match to TRBD1 covers 7 bases. J gave up 4 bases and V 4 bases, and 9 bases lay outside the gene matches. Germline values: CDR1 SQVTM, CDR2 ANQGSEA. The CDR3 has 14 amino acids. DNA for the CDR3: TGCAGCGTTGCTGACAGGGTGATTGGCTATGGCTACACCTTC. It yields the protein CSVADRVIGYGYTF.

Ten or more counts support this clonotype. The J gene is TRBJ2-3, the V gene TRBV7-9; D uncertain. CDR1 and CDR2 (germline): SEHNR, FQNEAQ (reference sequence). The CDR3 has 12 amino acids. V was cut by 5 bases and J by 4 bases, with 7 bases left in between. The CDR3 coding sequence is TGTGCCAGCAGCGAGAGCGCAGATACGCAGTATTTT. It specifies CASSESADTQYF. Combining the CDR3 with reference TRBV7-9 and TRBJ2-3 gives the whole variable domain DTGVSQNPRHKITKRGQNVTFRCDPISEHNRLYWYRQTLGQGPEFLTYFQNEAQLEKSRLLSDRFSAERPKGSFSTLEIQRTEQGDSAMYLCASSESADTQYFGPGTRLTVL.

This clonotype was picked up many times. The rearrangement links TRBV30 to TRBJ2-2; the D gene is possibly TRBD1 (6 bases). Germline lookup yields CDR1 GTSNPN and CDR2 SVGIG (reference sequence). CDR3 length: 13 residues. V lost 4 bases and J lost 5, with 11 bases in between. CDR3 nucleotides: TGTGCCTGGACCCGGGACACTACCGGGGAGCTGTTTTTT. It is translated as CAWTRDTTGELFF.

This clonotype was picked up many times. CDR3: CASRETHDYGYTF. The CDR3 DNA reads TGTGCCAGCAGGGAGACACATGACTATGGCTACACCTTC. The chain joins TRBV12-3 or TRBV12-4 to TRBJ1-2, with D unresolved. This CDR3 comprises 13 residues. The ends were cut back, 6 bases at V and 3 bases at J, with 11 bases in the middle.

At least ten counts were recorded for this clonotype. CDR3 region: CASSLDPGRSYYGYTF. The CDR3 nucleotides read TGTGCCAGCAGCTTGGATCCGGGACGGTCGTACTATGGCTACACCTTC. The chain employs TRBV5-5 and TRBJ1-2; possible D gene TRBD1, 5 bases. Germline CDR1 is SGHKS and CDR2 is YYEKEE (reference sequence). The ends were cut back, 0 bases at V and 3 bases at J, with 15 bases in the middle. The CDR3 runs to 16 residues.

CDR3 nucleotides: TGCAGCGTTAGACAGGGGATGGGTGAGCAGTTCTTC. As protein: CSVRQGMGEQFF. The chain couples TRBV29-1 to TRBJ2-1, with TRBD1 matching over 8 bases. The ends lost 5 bases at V and 9 bases at J; junction bases unmatched: 6. CDR1 and CDR2 from the germline V gene are SQVTM and ANQGSEA. The CDR3 totals 12 residues.

The table lists this clonotype with a few counts. The chain uses TRBV5-1 and TRBJ2-3; TRBD1 is a possible D gene (6 bases). CDR3 length: 14 amino acids. Germline CDR1 and CDR2: SGHRS and YFSETQ. V lost 5 bases, J lost 6 bases, and 16 bases lay in between. CDR3 residues: CASSRAGVGDTQYF. In DNA, the CDR3 is TGCGCCAGCAGTCGGGCAGGGGTTGGTGATACGCAGTATTTT.

The table lists this clonotype with many counts. The chain combines TRBV2 with TRBJ2-1, with TRBD1 identical over 7 bases. The V gene end was trimmed by 5 bases and the J gene end by 6 bases; junction bases not matched to a gene: 10. The germline gives CDR1 SNHLY, CDR2 FYNNEI. There are 15 residues in the CDR3. In DNA form, the CDR3 reads TGTGCCAGCAGTTCCGGGACAGCCACCAGCAATGAGCAGTTCTTC. Protein sequence: CASSSGTATSNEQFF. Supplemented by reference TRBV2 and TRBJ2-1, the full variable domain reads EPEVTQTPSHQVTQMGQEVILRCVPISNHLYFYWYRQILGQKVEFLVSFYNNEISEKSEIFDDQFSVERPDGSNFTLKIRSTKLEDSAMYFCASSSGTATSNEQFFGPGTRLTVL.

The table lists this clonotype with many counts. The genes are TRBV2 and TRBJ2-1; D is unresolved. Trimming took 6 bases from V and 6 from J, leaving 18 bases between them. CDR3 length: 15 residues. From germline, CDR1 is SNHLY and CDR2 FYNNEI. The CDR3 sequence: CASRSDWSEPNEQFF. CDR3 coding DNA: TGTGCCAGCAGAAGCGACTGGAGTGAACCCAATGAGCAGTTCTTC. The entire variable domain, with the rest obtained from reference TRBV2 and TRBJ2-1, is as follows: EPEVTQTPSHQVTQMGQEVILRCVPISNHLYFYWYRQILGQKVEFLVSFYNNEISEKSEIFDDQFSVERPDGSNFTLKIRSTKLEDSAMYFCASRSDWSEPNEQFFGPGTRLTVL.

This clonotype was counted ten times or more. The chain has TRBV3-1 and TRBJ2-1; D is ambiguous. Trimming left V 1 base short and J 5 bases short, with 15 bases between. CDR1 is LGHDT, CDR2 YNNKEL, per germline (reference sequence). This CDR3 has 16 residues. The CDR3 bases are TGTGCCAGCAGCCAAGTTCTGACGGCTGGCCACAATGAGCAGTTCTTC. This codes for CASSQVLTAGHNEQFF.

The chain has TRBV7-9 and TRBJ1-4; D call uncertain. V was cut by 7 bases and J by 1 base, with 4 bases left in between. Germline V gene lookup returns CDR1 SEHNR and CDR2 FQNEAQ (reference sequence). This CDR3 has 12 residues. CDR3 nucleotides: TGTGCCAGCACCATAACTAATGAAAAACTGTTTTTT. Translating gives CASTITNEKLFF.

This clonotype has at least ten counts. V gene TRBV28 combines with J gene TRBJ2-7; 10 bases line up with TRBD2. The germline V gene encodes CDR1 MDHEN and CDR2 SYDVKM. After removal of 2 bases from V and 2 bases from J, the junction contained 3 bases not matched to a gene. The CDR3 loop spans 15 amino acids. The CDR3, as DNA: TGTGCCAGCAGTTTAACTAGCGGGGTTACCTACGAGCAGTACTTC. It yields the protein CASSLTSGVTYEQYF.

This clonotype has at least ten counts. The rearrangement links TRBV12-5 to TRBJ1-1; D call uncertain. The CDR3 is made up of 13 amino acids. CDR1 and CDR2 from the germline V gene are LGHNT and FRNRAP. The V gene lost 0 bases and the J gene lost 0 bases, with 2 bases spanning the gap. In DNA, the CDR3 is TGTGCTAGTGGTTTGGTATTGAACACTGAAGCTTTCTTT. Translating gives CASGLVLNTEAFF.

The chain carries TRBV30 and TRBJ2-6; no clear D. CDR3 length: 15 amino acids. Per the germline V gene, CDR1 is GTSNPN and CDR2 is SVGIG (reference sequence). With 1 base removed from V and 0 bases from J, the gap between germline ends came to 7 bases. CDR3 sequence: CAWSASTSGANVLTF. CDR3 nucleotide sequence: TGTGCCTGGAGTGCCTCCACCTCTGGGGCCAACGTCCTGACTTTC.

This clonotype occurred many times. This chain joins TRBV28 and TRBJ1-2; D is uncertain. Between the trimmed V and J ends, which lost 2 bases and 2 bases, there was a span of 12 bases. CDR1 is MDHEN and CDR2 is SYDVKM in the germline V gene. The CDR3 spans 15 residues. The chain's CDR3 is CASSLRGQTNYGYTF. The CDR3 DNA follows: TGTGCCAGCAGTTTACGAGGGCAGACAAACTATGGCTACACCTTC.

This clonotype was seen a handful of times. The rearrangement joins TRBV19 to TRBJ2-5, with TRBD2 identical over 11 bases. The J segment lost 1 base and the V segment lost 10 bases, leaving 5 bases of the junction unmatched. CDR3 size: 14 residues. Per germline, CDR1 LNHDA and CDR2 SQIVND (reference sequence). CDR3 loop: CAIRLAGSQETQYF. The CDR3 nucleotides read TGTGCCATAAGACTAGCGGGATCCCAAGAGACCCAGTACTTC.

There are a few counts of this clonotype. The chain uses TRBV28 and TRBJ2-6, with a possible D match to TRBD2 (6 bases). Germline V gives CDR1 MDHEN, CDR2 SYDVKM. The CDR3 extends over 16 amino acids. Trimming left V 1 base short and J 4 bases short, with 11 bases between. The DNA for the CDR3 is TGTGCCAGCAGTTTATCACGGGGGTACGGGGCCAACGTCCTGACTTTC. Translated, it gives CASSLSRGYGANVLTF.

Points on this clonotype: A much more abundant neighbour one base away suggests this may be a read error. This chain links TRBV28 with TRBJ1-2; D unclear. CDR3 length equals 12 residues. Germline values: CDR1 MDHEN, CDR2 SYDVKM. CDR3 sequence: CACSRLAYGYTF. The DNA of the CDR3 is TGTGCCTGCAGTCGACTGGCCTATGGCTACACCTTC.

This sequence joins TRBV19 and TRBJ2-3, with 9 bases fitting TRBD1. V lost 5 bases and J lost 0; bases outside the gene matches: 6. The length of the CDR3 is 16 residues. In germline, CDR1 is LNHDA, CDR2 SQIVND (reference sequence). CDR3 loop: CASSPLGQGSTDTQYF. Written as DNA, the CDR3 is TGTGCCAGTAGTCCCCTCGGACAGGGGAGCACAGATACGCAGTATTTT.

This clonotype was counted a single time. This chain connects TRBV6-2 or TRBV6-3 to TRBJ2-7; 8 nucleotides match TRBD1. The end of the DNA is better explained by TRBJ2-1, so the J call may be wrong. Germline V gene lookup returns CDR1 MNHEY and CDR2 SVGEGT. This CDR3 comprises 16 residues. The CDR3 region is CASSYEPGQAAYEQFF. For the CDR3, the DNA is TGTGCCAGCAGTTACGAACCGGGACAGGCCGCCTACGAGCAGTTCTTC.

There are many counts of this clonotype. The gene calls are TRBV20-1 and TRBJ1-6; D ambiguous. This CDR3 has 14 residues. Trimming pared 5 bases from V and 8 bases from J, leaving 16 bases between. Germline CDR1 is DFQATT and CDR2 is SNEGSKA (reference sequence). CDR3 nucleotides: TGCAGTGCTCCAACGACGGGAAGAGATTCACCCCTCCACTTT. Encoded protein: CSAPTTGRDSPLHF.

This clonotype was detected many times. The V call is TRBV6-1, the J call TRBJ1-2; TRBD1 aligns across 8 bases. J was trimmed by 3 bases and V by 6 bases; bases with no gene match: 6. Germline V CDR1 and CDR2: MNHNS, SASEGT. This CDR3 has 14 amino acids. In DNA form, the CDR3 reads TGTGCCAGCAGAGCGGGACAGGTTTACTATGGCTACACCTTC. Translated, it gives CASRAGQVYYGYTF.

In this sample, this clonotype turned up many times. The J gene is TRBJ2-2, the V gene TRBV27, with 7 bases identical to TRBD2. V was clipped by 2 bases and J by 2 bases; unmatched bases: 11. The CDR3 spans 18 residues. Germline loops: CDR1 MNHEY, CDR2 SMNVEV (reference sequence). The CDR3 protein is CASSLRGTGTKNTGELFF. CDR3 DNA: TGTGCCAGCAGTTTACGGGGAACCGGGACTAAAAACACCGGGGAGCTGTTTTTT.

This clonotype was detected many times. The rearrangement joins TRBV11-2 to TRBJ2-7; TRBD1 agrees at 8 bases. The CDR3 length is 14 residues. J lost 5 bases, V lost 7 bases, and 10 bases had no gene match. Germline-derived CDR1 and CDR2 are SGHAT and FQNNGV. CDR3 sequence reads: CASNLSGGRHEQYF. The CDR3 DNA is TGTGCCAGCAACTTGTCAGGGGGCAGGCACGAGCAGTACTTC. Full variable domain (outside the CDR3, taken from reference TRBV11-2 and TRBJ2-7): EAGVAQSPRYKIIEKRQSVAFWCNPISGHATLYWYQQILGQGPKLLIQFQNNGVVDDSQLPKDRFSAERLKGVDSTLKIQPAKLEDSAVYLCASNLSGGRHEQYFGPGTRLTVT.